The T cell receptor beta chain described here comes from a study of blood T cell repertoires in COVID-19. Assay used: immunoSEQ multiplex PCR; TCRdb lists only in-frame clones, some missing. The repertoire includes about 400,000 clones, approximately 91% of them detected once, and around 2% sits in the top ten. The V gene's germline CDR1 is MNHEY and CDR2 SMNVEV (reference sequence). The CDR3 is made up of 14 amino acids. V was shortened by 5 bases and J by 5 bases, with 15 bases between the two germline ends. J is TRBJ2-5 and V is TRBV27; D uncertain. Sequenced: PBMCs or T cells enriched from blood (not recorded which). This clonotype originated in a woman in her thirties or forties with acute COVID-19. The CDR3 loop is CASSPILPRETQYF. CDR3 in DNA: TGTGCCAGCAGTCCCATCCTTCCTCGGGAGACCCAGTACTTC.